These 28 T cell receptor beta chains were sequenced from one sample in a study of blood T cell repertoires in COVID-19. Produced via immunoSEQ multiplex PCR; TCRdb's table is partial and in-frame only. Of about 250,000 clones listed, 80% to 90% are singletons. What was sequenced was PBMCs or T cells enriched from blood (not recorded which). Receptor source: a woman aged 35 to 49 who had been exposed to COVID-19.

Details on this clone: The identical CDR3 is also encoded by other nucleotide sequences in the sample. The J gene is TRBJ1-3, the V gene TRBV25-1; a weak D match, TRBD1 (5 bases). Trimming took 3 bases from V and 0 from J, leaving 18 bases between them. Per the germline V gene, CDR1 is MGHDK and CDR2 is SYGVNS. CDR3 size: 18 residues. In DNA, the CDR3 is TGTGCCAGCAGTGACGAGTCGCCTGACAGATTCTCTGGAAACACCATATATTTT. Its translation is CASSDESPDRFSGNTIYF.

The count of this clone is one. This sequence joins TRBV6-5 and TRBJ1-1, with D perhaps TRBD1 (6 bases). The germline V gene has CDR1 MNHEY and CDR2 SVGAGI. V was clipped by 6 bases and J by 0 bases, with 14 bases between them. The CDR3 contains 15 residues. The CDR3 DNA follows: TGTGCCAGCAGGGGGGGGCCCTCCTTGAACACTGAAGCTTTCTTT. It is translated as CASRGGPSLNTEAFF.

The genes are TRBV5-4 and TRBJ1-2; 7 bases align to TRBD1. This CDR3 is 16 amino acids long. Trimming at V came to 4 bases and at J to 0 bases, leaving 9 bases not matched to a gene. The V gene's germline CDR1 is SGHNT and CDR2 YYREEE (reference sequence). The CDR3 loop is CASSPPGQGANYGYTF. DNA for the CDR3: TGTGCCAGCAGCCCGCCCGGTCAGGGGGCTAACTATGGCTACACCTTC.

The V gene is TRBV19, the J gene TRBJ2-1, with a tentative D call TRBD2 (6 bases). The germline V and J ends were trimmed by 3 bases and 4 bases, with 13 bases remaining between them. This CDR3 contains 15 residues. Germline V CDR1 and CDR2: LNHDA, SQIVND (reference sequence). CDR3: CASSMGLLPYNEQFF. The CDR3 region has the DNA TGTGCCAGTAGTATGGGACTCCTACCATACAATGAGCAGTTCTTC.

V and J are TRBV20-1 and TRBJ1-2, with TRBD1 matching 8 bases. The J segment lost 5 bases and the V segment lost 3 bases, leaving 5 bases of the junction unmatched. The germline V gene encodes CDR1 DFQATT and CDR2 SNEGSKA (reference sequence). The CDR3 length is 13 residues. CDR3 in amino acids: CSASTQGGYGYTF. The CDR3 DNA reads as TGCAGTGCTAGTACACAGGGGGGGTATGGCTACACCTTC.

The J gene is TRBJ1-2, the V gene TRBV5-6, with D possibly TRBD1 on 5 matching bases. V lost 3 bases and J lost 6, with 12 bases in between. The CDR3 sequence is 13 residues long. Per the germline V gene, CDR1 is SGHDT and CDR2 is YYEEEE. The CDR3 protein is CASSSGGLDGYTF. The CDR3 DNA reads TGTGCCAGCAGCTCCGGGGGGTTGGATGGCTACACCTTC.

Written as DNA, the CDR3 is TGTGCCAGCAGTCAGAGGACTAGCGAGAGCTCCTACAATGAGCAGTTCTTC. Protein sequence: CASSQRTSESSYNEQFF. The chain recombines TRBV13 with TRBJ2-1; 9 bases line up with TRBD2. The V and J ends lost 6 bases and 0 bases, in that order; junction bases with no gene match: 9. The CDR3 totals 17 residues. Germline CDR1 and CDR2: PRHDT and FYEKMQ (reference sequence).

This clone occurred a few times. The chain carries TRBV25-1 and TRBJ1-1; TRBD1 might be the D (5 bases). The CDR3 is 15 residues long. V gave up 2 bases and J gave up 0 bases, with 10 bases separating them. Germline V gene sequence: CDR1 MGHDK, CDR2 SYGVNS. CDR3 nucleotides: TGTGCCAGCAGTGAAGTGAAGGACATGAACACTGAAGCTTTCTTT. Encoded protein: CASSEVKDMNTEAFF.

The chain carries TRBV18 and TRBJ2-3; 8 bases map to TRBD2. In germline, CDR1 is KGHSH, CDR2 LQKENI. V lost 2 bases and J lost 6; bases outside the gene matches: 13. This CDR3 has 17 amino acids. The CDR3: CASSPKALAGGSDTQYF. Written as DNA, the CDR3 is TGTGCCAGCTCACCAAAAGCGCTGGCGGGAGGCTCGGATACGCAGTATTTT.

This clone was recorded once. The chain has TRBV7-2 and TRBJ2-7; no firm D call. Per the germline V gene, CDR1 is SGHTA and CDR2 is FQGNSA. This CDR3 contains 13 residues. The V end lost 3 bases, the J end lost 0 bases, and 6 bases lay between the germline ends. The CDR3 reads CASSFSYSYEQYF. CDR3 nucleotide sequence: TGTGCCAGCAGCTTCAGTTACTCCTACGAGCAGTACTTC.

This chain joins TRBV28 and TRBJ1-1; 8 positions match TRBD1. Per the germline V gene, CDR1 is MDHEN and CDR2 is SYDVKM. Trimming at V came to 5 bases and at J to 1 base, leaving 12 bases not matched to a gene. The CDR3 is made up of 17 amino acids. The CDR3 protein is CASSEKQGEVANTEAFF. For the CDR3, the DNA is TGTGCCAGCAGTGAAAAACAGGGGGAGGTTGCGAACACTGAAGCTTTCTTT.

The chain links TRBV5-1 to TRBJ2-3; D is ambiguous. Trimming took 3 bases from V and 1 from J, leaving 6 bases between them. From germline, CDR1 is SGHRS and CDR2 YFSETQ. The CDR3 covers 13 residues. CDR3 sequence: CASSWSGTDTQYF. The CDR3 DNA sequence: TGCGCCAGCAGCTGGAGTGGCACAGATACGCAGTATTTT.

The CDR3 loop is CASSIYRDMDSPLHF. DNA of the CDR3: TGCGCCAGCAGCATTTACCGGGACATGGATTCACCCCTCCACTTT. The V and J genes are TRBV5-1 and TRBJ1-6; TRBD1 might be the D (6 bases). CDR1 and CDR2 from the germline V gene are SGHRS and YFSETQ. The CDR3 runs to 15 residues. V lost 4 bases and J 8 bases, leaving 16 bases between the germline ends.

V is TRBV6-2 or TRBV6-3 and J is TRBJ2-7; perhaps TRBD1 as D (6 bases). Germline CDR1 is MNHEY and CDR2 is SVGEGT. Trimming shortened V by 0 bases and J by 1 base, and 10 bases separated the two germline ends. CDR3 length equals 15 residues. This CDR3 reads CASSYSSTGSYEQYF. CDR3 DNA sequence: TGTGCCAGCAGTTACTCGTCCACAGGGTCCTACGAGCAGTACTTC.

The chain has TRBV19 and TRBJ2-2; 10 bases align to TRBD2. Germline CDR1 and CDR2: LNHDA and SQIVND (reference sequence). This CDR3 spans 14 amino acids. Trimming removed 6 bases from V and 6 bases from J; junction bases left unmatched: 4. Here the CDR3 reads CASRPGLAPGELFF. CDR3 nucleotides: TGTGCCAGTAGGCCGGGACTAGCGCCCGGGGAGCTGTTTTTT.

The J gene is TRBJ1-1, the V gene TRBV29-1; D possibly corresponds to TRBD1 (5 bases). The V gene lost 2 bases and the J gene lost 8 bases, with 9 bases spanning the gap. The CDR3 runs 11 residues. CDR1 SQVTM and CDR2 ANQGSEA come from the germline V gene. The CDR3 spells CSVERGGEAFF. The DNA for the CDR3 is TGCAGCGTTGAAAGGGGAGGAGAAGCTTTCTTT.

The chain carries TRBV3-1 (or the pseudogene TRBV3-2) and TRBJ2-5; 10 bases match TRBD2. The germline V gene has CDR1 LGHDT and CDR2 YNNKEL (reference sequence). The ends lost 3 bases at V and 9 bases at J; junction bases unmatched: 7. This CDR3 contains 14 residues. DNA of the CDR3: TGTGCCAGCAGCCACTCACAGACTAGCGGGCCCCAGTACTTC. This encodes CASSHSQTSGPQYF.

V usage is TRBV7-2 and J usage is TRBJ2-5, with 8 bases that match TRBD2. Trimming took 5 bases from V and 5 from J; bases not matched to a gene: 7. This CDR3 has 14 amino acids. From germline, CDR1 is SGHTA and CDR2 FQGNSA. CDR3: CASSPGRVLETQYF. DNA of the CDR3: TGTGCCAGCAGCCCCGGGAGGGTTTTGGAGACCCAGTACTTC.

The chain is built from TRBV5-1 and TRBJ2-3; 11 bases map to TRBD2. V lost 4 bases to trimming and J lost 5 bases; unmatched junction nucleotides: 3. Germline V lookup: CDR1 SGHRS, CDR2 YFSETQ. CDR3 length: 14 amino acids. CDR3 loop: CASSPGLAGDTQYF. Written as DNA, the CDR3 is TGCGCCAGCAGCCCTGGACTAGCGGGAGATACGCAGTATTTT.

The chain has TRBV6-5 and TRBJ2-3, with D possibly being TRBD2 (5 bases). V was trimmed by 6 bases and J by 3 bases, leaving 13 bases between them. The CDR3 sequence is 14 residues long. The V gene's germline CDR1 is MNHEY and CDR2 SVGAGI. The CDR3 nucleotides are TGTGCCAGCAGCCAAAGTGGGGAGACAGATACGCAGTATTTT. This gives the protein CASSQSGETDTQYF.

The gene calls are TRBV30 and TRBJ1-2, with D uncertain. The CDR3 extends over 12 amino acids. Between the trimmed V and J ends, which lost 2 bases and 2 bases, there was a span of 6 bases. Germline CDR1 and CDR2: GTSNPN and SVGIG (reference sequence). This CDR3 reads CAWSPRNYGYTF. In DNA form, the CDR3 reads TGTGCCTGGAGTCCCAGGAACTATGGCTACACCTTC.

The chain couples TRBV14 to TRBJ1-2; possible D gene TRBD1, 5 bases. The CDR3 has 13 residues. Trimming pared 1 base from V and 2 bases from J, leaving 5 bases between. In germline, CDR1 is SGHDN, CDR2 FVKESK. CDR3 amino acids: CASSQGTNYGYTF. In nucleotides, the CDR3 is TGTGCCAGCAGCCAAGGGACAAACTATGGCTACACCTTC.

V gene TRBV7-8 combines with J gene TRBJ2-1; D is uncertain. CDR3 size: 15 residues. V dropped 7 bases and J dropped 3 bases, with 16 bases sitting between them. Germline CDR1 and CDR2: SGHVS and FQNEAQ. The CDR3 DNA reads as TGTGCCAGCATCCGAACAGACGCATTCTACAATGAGCAGTTCTTC. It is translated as CASIRTDAFYNEQFF.

The CDR3 is CASNLRGGPGANVLTF. The CDR3 DNA is TGTGCCAGTAATTTGCGGGGGGGCCCTGGGGCCAACGTCCTGACTTTC. This sequence joins TRBV19 and TRBJ2-6, with TRBD2 matching over 9 bases. CDR3 size: 16 residues. V was clipped by 7 bases and J by 2 bases; unmatched bases: 6. Germline loops: CDR1 LNHDA, CDR2 SQIVND (reference sequence).

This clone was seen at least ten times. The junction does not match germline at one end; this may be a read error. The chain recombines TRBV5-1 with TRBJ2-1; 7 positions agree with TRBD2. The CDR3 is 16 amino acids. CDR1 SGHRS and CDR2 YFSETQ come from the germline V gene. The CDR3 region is CASSLEGGSSYNEQFF. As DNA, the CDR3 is TGTGCCAGCAGCTTGGAGGGCGGGAGTTCCTACAATGAGCAGTTCTTC. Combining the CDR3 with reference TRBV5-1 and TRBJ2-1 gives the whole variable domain KAGVTQTPRYLIKTRGQQVTLSCSPISGHRSVSWYQQTPGQGLQFLFEYFSETQRNKGNFPGRFSGRQFSNSRSEMNVSTLELGDSALYLCASSLEGGSSYNEQFFGPGTRLTVL.

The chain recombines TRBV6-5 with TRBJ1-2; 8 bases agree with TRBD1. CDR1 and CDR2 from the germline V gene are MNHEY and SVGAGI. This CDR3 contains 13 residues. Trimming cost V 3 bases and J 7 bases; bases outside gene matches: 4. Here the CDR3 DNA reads TGTGCCAGCAGTTATTCCGGGACAGGTGGCTACACCTTC. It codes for CASSYSGTGGYTF.

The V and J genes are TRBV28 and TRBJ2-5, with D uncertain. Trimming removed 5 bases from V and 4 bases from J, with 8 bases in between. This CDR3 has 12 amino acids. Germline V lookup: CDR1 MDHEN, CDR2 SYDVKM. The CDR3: CASSPAGETQYF. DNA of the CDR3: TGTGCCAGCAGTCCCGCCGGAGAGACCCAGTACTTC. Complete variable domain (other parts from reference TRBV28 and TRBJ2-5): DVKVTQSSRYLVKRTGEKVFLECVQDMDHENMFWYRQDPGLGLRLIYFSYDVKMKEKGDIPEGYSVSREKKERFSLILESASTNQTSMYLCASSPAGETQYFGPGTRLLVL.

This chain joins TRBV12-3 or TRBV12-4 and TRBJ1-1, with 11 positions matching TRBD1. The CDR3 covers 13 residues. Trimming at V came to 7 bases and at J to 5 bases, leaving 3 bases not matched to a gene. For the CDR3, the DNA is TGTGCCAGCATGGGACAGGGGGAAACTGAAGCTTTCTTT. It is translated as CASMGQGETEAFF.